This TCR beta chain was recorded in a study of T cells expressing NK-cell markers. The germline CDR1 and CDR2 sequences are SGHTA and FQGNSA. The CDR3 has 16 amino acids. TCRdb processed the 5' RACE reads again and assigns one entry to each CDR3 protein, with no DNA. This listing includes some 600,000 distinct CDR3 sequences. The TCR originated in a man between 18 and 35 years old in good health. V usage is TRBV7-2 and J usage is TRBJ2-5; checking the TCRdb D call of TRBD2 is not possible without DNA. Material: blood T cells: a sorted CD56 or NKG2C T cell subset, CD4+ or CD8+ T cells, or bulk PBMC T cells (not recorded which). The CDR3 region is CASSLAGAGGLGAQYF.